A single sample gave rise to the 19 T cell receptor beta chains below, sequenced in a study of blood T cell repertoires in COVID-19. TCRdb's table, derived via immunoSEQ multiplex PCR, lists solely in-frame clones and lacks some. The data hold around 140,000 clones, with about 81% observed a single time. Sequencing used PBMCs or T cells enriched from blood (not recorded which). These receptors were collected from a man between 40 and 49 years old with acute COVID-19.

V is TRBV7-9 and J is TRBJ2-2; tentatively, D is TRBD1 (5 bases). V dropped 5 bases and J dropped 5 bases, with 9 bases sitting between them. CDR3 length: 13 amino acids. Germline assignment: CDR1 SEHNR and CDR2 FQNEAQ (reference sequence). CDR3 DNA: TGTGCCAGCAGCACACAGGCAACCGGGGAGCTGTTTTTT. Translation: CASSTQATGELFF.

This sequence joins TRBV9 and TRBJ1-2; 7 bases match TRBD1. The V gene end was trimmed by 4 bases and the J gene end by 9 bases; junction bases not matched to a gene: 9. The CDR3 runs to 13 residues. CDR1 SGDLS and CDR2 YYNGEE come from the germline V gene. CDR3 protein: CASSTGTVPRYTF. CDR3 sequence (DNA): TGTGCCAGCAGCACTGGGACAGTCCCTCGCTACACCTTC.

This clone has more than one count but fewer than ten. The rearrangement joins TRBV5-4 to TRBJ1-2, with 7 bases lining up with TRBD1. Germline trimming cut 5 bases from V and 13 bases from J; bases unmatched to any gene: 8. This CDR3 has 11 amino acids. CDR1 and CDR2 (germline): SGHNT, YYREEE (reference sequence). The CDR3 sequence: CASSLRGQRTF. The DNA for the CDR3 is TGTGCCAGCAGTTTGCGGGGACAGCGCACCTTC.

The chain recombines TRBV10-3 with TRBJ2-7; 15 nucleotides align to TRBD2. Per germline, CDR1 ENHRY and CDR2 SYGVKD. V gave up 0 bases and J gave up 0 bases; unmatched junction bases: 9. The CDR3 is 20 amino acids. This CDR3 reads CAISESVCRTSGGGSYEQYF. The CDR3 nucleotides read TGTGCCATCAGTGAGTCGGTCTGTAGGACTAGCGGGGGGGGCTCCTACGAGCAGTACTTC.

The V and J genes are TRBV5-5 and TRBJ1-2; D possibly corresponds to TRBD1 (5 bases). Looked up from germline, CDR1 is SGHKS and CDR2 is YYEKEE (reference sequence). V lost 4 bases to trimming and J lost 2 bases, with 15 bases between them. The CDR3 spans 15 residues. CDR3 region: CASSPQPTVNYGYTF. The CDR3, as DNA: TGTGCCAGCAGCCCACAACCGACAGTAAACTATGGCTACACCTTC.

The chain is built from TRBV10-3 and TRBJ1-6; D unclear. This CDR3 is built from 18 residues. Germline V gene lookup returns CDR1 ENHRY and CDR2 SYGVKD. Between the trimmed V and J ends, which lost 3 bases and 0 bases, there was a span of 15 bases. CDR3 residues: CAISDPGSSGSYNSPLHF. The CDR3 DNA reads TGTGCCATCAGTGACCCCGGGTCCTCGGGCTCCTATAATTCACCCCTCCACTTT.

The CDR3 region has the DNA TGTGCCAGCAGCGTAGGGGTAGCGGGCTCCTACAATGAGCAGTTCTTC. As protein: CASSVGVAGSYNEQFF. This chain uses TRBV9 with TRBJ2-1; 7 positions agree with TRBD2. The length of the CDR3 is 16 residues. With V trimmed by 0 bases and J by 0 bases, 3 bases remained unmatched. Looked up from germline, CDR1 is SGDLS and CDR2 is YYNGEE. Supplemented by reference TRBV9 and TRBJ2-1, the full variable domain reads DSGVTQTPKHLITATGQRVTLRCSPRSGDLSVYWYQQSLDQGLQFLIQYYNGEERAKGNILERFSAQQFPDLHSELNLSSLELGDSALYFCASSVGVAGSYNEQFFGPGTRLTVL.

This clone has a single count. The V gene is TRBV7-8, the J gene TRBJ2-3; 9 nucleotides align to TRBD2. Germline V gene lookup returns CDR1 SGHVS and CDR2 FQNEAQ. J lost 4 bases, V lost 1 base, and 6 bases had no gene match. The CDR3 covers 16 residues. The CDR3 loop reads CASSLGSSGVADTQYF. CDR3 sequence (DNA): TGTGCCAGCAGCTTAGGCTCTAGCGGGGTGGCAGATACGCAGTATTTT.

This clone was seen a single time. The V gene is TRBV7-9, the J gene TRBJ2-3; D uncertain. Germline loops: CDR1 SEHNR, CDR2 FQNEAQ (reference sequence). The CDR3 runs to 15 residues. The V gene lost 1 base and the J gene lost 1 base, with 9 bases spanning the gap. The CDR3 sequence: CASSLGGPGTDTQYF. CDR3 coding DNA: TGTGCCAGCAGCTTAGGCGGTCCCGGCACAGATACGCAGTATTTT.

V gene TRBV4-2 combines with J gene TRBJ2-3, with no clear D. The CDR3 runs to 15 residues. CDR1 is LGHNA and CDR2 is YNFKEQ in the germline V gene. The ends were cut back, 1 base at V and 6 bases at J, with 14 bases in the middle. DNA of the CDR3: TGTGCCAGCAGCCAAGCCGCCCGACTCGAGGATACGCAGTATTTT. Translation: CASSQAARLEDTQYF.

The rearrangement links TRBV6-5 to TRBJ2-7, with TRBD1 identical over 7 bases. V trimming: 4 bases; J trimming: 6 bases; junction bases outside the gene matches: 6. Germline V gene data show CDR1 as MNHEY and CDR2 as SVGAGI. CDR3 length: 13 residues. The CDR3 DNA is TGTGCCAGCAGTTTCAACAGGGGTGGCGAGCAGTACTTC. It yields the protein CASSFNRGGEQYF.

Here the CDR3 reads CASSSLGTGNIEDGYTF. CDR3 nucleotides: TGTGCCAGCAGCTCCCTGGGGACAGGGAATATTGAGGATGGCTACACCTTC. This chain links TRBV13 with TRBJ1-2; TRBD1 aligns across 9 bases. This CDR3 contains 17 residues. Germline trimming cut 4 bases from V and 6 bases from J; bases unmatched to any gene: 15. Germline CDR1 PRHDT, CDR2 FYEKMQ (reference sequence).

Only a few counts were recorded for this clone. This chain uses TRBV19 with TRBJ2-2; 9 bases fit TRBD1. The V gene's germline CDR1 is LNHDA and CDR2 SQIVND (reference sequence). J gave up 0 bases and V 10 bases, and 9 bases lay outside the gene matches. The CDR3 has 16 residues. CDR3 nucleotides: TGTGCCACTAGGGACAGGGCAGGGGCGAACACCGGGGAGCTGTTTTTT. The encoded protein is CATRDRAGANTGELFF.

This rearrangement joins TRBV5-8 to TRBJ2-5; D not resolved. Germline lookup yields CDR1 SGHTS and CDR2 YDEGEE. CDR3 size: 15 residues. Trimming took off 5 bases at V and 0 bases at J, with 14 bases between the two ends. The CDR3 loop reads CASRHESLYQETQYF. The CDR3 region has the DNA TGTGCCAGCAGGCACGAGTCCCTGTACCAAGAGACCCAGTACTTC.

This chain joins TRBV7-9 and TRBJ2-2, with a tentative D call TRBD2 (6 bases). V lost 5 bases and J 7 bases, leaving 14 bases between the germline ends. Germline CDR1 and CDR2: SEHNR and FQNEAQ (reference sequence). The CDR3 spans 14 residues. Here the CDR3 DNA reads TGTGCCAGCAGCGAGACTCGGGGGAACGGGGAGCTGTTTTTT. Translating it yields CASSETRGNGELFF.

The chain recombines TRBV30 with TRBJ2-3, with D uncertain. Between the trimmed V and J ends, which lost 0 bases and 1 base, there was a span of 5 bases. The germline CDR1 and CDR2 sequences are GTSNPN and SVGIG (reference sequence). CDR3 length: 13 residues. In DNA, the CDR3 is TGTGCCTGGAGTGTACCGGGCACAGATACGCAGTATTTT. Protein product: CAWSVPGTDTQYF.

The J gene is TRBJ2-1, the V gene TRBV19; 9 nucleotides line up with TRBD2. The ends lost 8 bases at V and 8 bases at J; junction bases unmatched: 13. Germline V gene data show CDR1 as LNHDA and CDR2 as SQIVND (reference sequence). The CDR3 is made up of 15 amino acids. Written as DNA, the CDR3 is TGTGCCAGTGGGGGCAGCGGGAGGTTCGGGGATGAGCAGTTCTTC. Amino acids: CASGGSGRFGDEQFF.

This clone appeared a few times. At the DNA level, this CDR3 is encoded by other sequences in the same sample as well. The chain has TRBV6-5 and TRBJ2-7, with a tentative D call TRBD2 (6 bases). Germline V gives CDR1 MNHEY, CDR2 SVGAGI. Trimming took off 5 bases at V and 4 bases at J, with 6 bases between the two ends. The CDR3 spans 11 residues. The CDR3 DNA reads TGTGCCAGCAGTCGGGGGTACGAGCAGTACTTC. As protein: CASSRGYEQYF.

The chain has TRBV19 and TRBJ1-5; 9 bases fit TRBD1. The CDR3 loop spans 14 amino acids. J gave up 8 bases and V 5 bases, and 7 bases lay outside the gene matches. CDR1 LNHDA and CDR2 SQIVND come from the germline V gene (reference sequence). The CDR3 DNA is TGTGCCAGTAGTCTTGGGACAGGGCCTGAGCCCCAGCATTTT. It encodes CASSLGTGPEPQHF.